Below, one T cell receptor beta chain is given with its context. The sample is drawn from a study of T-cell reconstitution after alpha-beta-depleted transplantation in children. The authors prepared the TCRbeta library with unique molecular identifiers. One entry per CDR3 protein results from TCRdb running MiXCR on the PCR reads. The table has about 870,000 distinct CDR3 sequences, 16% seen once. Germline V gene lookup returns CDR1 DFQATT and CDR2 SNEGSKA (reference sequence). CDR3 length: 15 amino acids. The ends were cut back, 0 bases at V and 5 bases at J, with 16 bases in the middle. This sequence originates from a male patient younger than 18 who had a stem cell transplant for acute lymphoblastic leukemia, so the T cells may come from the graft donor. The sequencing here drew on PBMCs, mostly from graft donor cells, taken 360 days after TCRalphabeta/CD19-depleted stem cell transplant. V is TRBV20-1 and J is TRBJ2-5; D call uncertain. The CDR3 is CSARDSASPVETQYF. The CDR3 nucleotides read TGCAGTGCTAGAGATTCAGCTAGTCCGGTGGAGACCCAGTACTTC.